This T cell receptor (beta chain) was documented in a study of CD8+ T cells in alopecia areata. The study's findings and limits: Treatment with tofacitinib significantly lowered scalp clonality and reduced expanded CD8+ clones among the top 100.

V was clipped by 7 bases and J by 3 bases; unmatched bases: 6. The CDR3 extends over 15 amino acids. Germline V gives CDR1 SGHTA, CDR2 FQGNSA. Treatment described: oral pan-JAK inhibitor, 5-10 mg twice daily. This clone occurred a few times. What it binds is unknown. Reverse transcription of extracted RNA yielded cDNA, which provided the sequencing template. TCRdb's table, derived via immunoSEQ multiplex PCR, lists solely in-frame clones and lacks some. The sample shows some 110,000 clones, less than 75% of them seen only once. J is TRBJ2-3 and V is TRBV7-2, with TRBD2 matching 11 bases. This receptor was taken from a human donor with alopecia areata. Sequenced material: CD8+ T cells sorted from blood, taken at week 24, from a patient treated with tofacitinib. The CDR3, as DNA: TGTGCCAGCAACTCCGGGACTAGCGGAACAGATACGCAGTATTTT. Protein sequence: CASNSGTSGTDTQYF.